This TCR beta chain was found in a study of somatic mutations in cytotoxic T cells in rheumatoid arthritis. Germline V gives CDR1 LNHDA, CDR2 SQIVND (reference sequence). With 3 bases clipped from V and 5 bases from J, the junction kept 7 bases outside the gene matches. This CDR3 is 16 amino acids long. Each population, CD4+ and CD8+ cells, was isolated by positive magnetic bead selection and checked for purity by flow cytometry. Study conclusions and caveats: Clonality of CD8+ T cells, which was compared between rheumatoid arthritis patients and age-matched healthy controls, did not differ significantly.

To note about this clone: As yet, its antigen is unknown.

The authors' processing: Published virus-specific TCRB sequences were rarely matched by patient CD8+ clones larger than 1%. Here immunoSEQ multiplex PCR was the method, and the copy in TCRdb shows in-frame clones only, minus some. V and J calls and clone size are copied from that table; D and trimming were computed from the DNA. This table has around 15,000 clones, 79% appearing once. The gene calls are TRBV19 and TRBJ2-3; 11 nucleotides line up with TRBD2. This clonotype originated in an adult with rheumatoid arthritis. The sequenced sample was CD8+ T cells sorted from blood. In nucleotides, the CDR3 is TGTGCCAGTAGTATCCTACTAGCGGGAGCGGTAGATACGCAGTATTTT. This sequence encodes CASSILLAGAVDTQYF.